These 10 T cell receptor beta chains were all obtained from the same sample, sequenced in a study of OX40 agonist ivuxolimab in advanced cancers. Repertoires were generated with immunoSEQ multiplex PCR, while TCRdb's copy carries only in-frame clones and drops some. Among 55,000 to 75,000 clones listed, about 88% were seen once. Sequenced here: CD4+ or CD8+ T cells sorted from blood, sampled in a trial of the OX40 agonist ivuxolimab. These receptors came from an adult with an advanced solid tumor such as melanoma, head and neck, liver or kidney cancer.

The rearrangement uses TRBV4-2 and TRBJ2-7, with 10 nucleotides matching TRBD2. V was pared by 3 bases and J by 1 base, with 0 bases of the junction left unmatched. This CDR3 has 14 amino acids. CDR1 and CDR2 (germline): LGHNA, YNFKEQ. The CDR3 region is CASSQTSGSYEQYF. The CDR3 DNA sequence: TGTGCCAGCAGCCAGACTAGCGGGTCCTACGAGCAGTACTTC.

The genes are TRBV30 and TRBJ1-1; D is ambiguous. The CDR3 runs to 13 residues. Germline V gives CDR1 GTSNPN, CDR2 SVGIG (reference sequence). V shed 2 bases and J shed 8 bases, with 15 bases lying between them. CDR3 sequence reads: CAWSLSGGREAFF. CDR3 DNA sequence: TGTGCCTGGAGTCTTAGTGGTGGGAGGGAAGCTTTCTTT.

The chain links TRBV5-4 to TRBJ1-2; 10 bases align to TRBD1. The CDR3 spans 15 residues. CDR1 SGHNT and CDR2 YYREEE come from the germline V gene (reference sequence). V gave up 3 bases and J gave up 6 bases; unmatched junction bases: 8. The CDR3 DNA sequence: TGTGCCAGCAGCTCACCCACGACAGGGGGCCATGGCTACACCTTC. Protein: CASSSPTTGGHGYTF.

The V call is TRBV5-6, the J call TRBJ2-7; TRBD2 matches 12 bases. The J segment lost 4 bases and the V segment lost 4 bases, leaving 3 bases of the junction unmatched. The CDR3 totals 14 residues. Germline values: CDR1 SGHDT, CDR2 YYEEEE. In nucleotides, the CDR3 is TGTGCCAGCAGCACCGGGACTAGCGGGTACGAGCAGTACTTC. Translated, it gives CASSTGTSGYEQYF.

The chain uses TRBV5-4 and TRBJ2-1; 13 bases align to TRBD2. Germline assignment: CDR1 SGHNT and CDR2 YYREEE (reference sequence). CDR3 length: 18 amino acids. V shed 5 bases and J 6 bases; nucleotides not matched to a gene: 14. CDR3: CASRPGLAGSKVGNEQFF. The CDR3, as DNA: TGTGCCAGCAGGCCGGGACTAGCGGGATCTAAGGTGGGCAATGAGCAGTTCTTC.

The chain links TRBV27 to TRBJ2-5, with D maybe TRBD1 (7 bases). The germline CDR1 and CDR2 sequences are MNHEY and SMNVEV (reference sequence). This CDR3 region has 19 residues. V lost 3 bases to trimming and J lost 5 bases, with 28 bases between them. The CDR3 loop reads CASSLGPGQRTTTRETQYF. The CDR3 coding sequence is TGTGCCAGCAGTTTGGGGCCGGGACAGAGGACTACTACCCGGGAGACCCAGTACTTC.

In nucleotides, the CDR3 is TGTGCCAGCACACACCCCACTAGCGGAAACACCGGGGAGCTGTTTTTT. Translating it yields CASTHPTSGNTGELFF. J is TRBJ2-2 and V is TRBV11-2, with 8 nucleotides matching TRBD2. The CDR3 totals 16 residues. The germline gives CDR1 SGHAT, CDR2 FQNNGV. V lost 7 bases, J lost 2 bases, and 9 bases stayed unmatched.

This clone was seen a single time. The chain has TRBV19 and TRBJ2-1; D is uncertain. Trimming stripped 7 bases from V and 6 bases from J, with 13 bases between. The CDR3 loop spans 13 amino acids. Germline CDR1 is LNHDA and CDR2 is SQIVND (reference sequence). CDR3: CASKFISTNEQFF. The DNA for the CDR3 is TGTGCCAGTAAATTTATCTCTACCAATGAGCAGTTCTTC. Full variable domain (missing parts from reference TRBV19 and TRBJ2-1): DGGITQSPKYLFRKEGQNVTLSCEQNLNHDAMYWYRQDPGQGLRLIYYSQIVNDFQKGDIAEGYSVSREKKESFPLTVTSAQKNPTAFYLCASKFISTNEQFFGPGTRLTVL.

A single count supports this clone. This rearrangement joins TRBV7-2 to TRBJ1-3; D is perhaps TRBD1 (6 bases). The CDR3 has 14 residues. V lost 7 bases and J 0 bases, leaving 10 bases between the germline ends. The germline V gene has CDR1 SGHTA and CDR2 FQGNSA. CDR3: CASTPDSSGNTIYF. In nucleotides, the CDR3 is TGTGCCAGCACCCCGGACAGCTCTGGAAACACCATATATTTT.

This chain links TRBV6-1 with TRBJ1-2; D remains ambiguous. Germline values: CDR1 MNHNS, CDR2 SASEGT. The CDR3 is 12 amino acids. V shed 9 bases and J shed 0 bases, with 8 bases lying between them. In DNA, the CDR3 is TGTGCCAGTCGTGGGGCTAACTATGGCTACACCTTC. Its protein product is CASRGANYGYTF.